One and the same sample provided the 32 T cell receptor beta chains below, sequenced in a study of tissue T cells after allogeneic stem cell transplantation. TCRdb's copy holds only in-frame clones and misses some; the assay was immunoSEQ multiplex PCR. The sample lists roughly 7,300 clones; 50% were seen once. This sample's time point: mouse harvest day 7 after allogeneic transplant. Tail vein injection delivered 10^7 T-cell-depleted bone marrow cells and 10^6 splenic CD5+ T cells. The source material was lymph node tissue. The receptors stem from a female BALB/c mouse given C57BL/6 T cells with graft-versus-host disease after an allogeneic hematopoietic cell transplant.

This clone has a single count. The listed genes are named as in mouse. The read terminates 1 residue before the CDR3 end, so the remaining end is supplied by the germline J gene. The rearrangement links TRBV31 to TRBJ1-2; D gene uncertain. V was trimmed by 2 bases and J by 3 bases, leaving 4 bases between them. This CDR3 comprises 11 residues. Per germline, CDR1 GKSSPN and CDR2 SITVG. Incomplete CDR3 DNA: TGTGCCTGGAGTACTGACTCCGACTACACC. Translated, it gives CAWSTDSDYT. The CDR3 reads in full as CAWSTDSDYTF.

Remarks on this clone: Genes and germline come from the mouse. Read sequence stops 1 residue before the CDR3 end, and the germline J gene provides the missing end. The chain couples TRBV3 to TRBJ1-4, with D unresolved. The ends were cut back, 4 bases at V and 7 bases at J, with 7 bases in the middle. This CDR3 comprises 12 residues. Germline-derived CDR1 and CDR2 are SNHLY and FYNGKV (reference sequence). The CDR3 sequence: CASSSHTERLFF. Incomplete CDR3 DNA: TGTGCCAGCAGCTCCCACACCGAAAGATTATTT.

Within the sample, this clone is medium-sized. Mouse germline and gene names are used. The sequenced fragment ends 1 residue before the CDR3 boundary, so the rest is inferred from the germline J gene. V is TRBV26 and J is TRBJ2-7, with a tentative D call TRBD1 (6 bases). There are 12 residues in the CDR3. The V end was cut by 7 bases, the J end by 3 bases, with 10 bases between. CDR1 is KGHPV and CDR2 is FQNQEV in the germline V gene (reference sequence). CDR3 DNA (partial): TGTGCCAGCACCTTGGGACACTATGAACAGTAC. Protein product: CASTLGHYEQY. In full, the CDR3 is CASTLGHYEQYF.

On this clone itself: Gene labels here are mouse ones. The read terminates 1 residue before the CDR3 end, so the remaining end is supplied by the germline J gene. The chain links TRBV5 to TRBJ2-1; 11 bases align to TRBD2. The CDR3 has 15 amino acids. Germline CDR1 is LGHNA and CDR2 is YNLKQL (reference sequence). V was pared by 0 bases and J by 6 bases, with 1 base of the junction left unmatched. CDR3 in amino acids: CASSQELGGLAEQFF. The sequenced part of the CDR3 DNA is TGTGCCAGCAGCCAAGAACTGGGGGGGCTTGCTGAGCAGTTC.

About this clone itself: The gene names given are mouse names. The read ends 1 residue early relative to the CDR3; the germline J gene fills the gap. This sequence joins TRBV26 and TRBJ2-3; 10 bases are a match to TRBD2. This CDR3 spans 16 amino acids. With 4 bases clipped from V and 0 bases from J, the junction kept 4 bases outside the gene matches. Germline V lookup: CDR1 KGHPV, CDR2 FQNQEV (reference sequence). The DNA read from the CDR3 is TGTGCCAGCAGTCCCCACTGGGGGGGTAGTGCAGAAACGCTGTAT. It codes for CASSPHWGGSAETLY. The full CDR3 reads CASSPHWGGSAETLYF.

This clone has a single count. Gene names are mouse gene names. The CDR3 end is not reached by the read, which stops 1 residue before it; the germline J gene fills it in. The chain recombines TRBV19 with TRBJ2-1, with 10 bases that match TRBD2. This CDR3 has 14 residues. Germline V gene sequence: CDR1 FNHDT, CDR2 SITEND (reference sequence). V gave up 6 bases and J gave up 3 bases; unmatched junction bases: 3. This CDR3 is CASTRLGGYAEQFF. CDR3 bases read: TGTGCCAGCACCCGACTGGGGGGCTATGCTGAGCAGTTC. Full variable domain (rest looked up from reference TRBV19 and TRBJ2-1): GGIITQTPKFLIGQEGQKLTLKCQQNFNHDTMYWYRQDSGKGLRLIYYSITENDLQKGDLSEGYDASREKKSSFSLTVTSAQKNEMAVFLCASTRLGGYAEQFFGPGTRLTVL.

This clone qualifies as large. Germline and genes: mouse. The read falls 1 residue short of the CDR3 end, and the missing part is taken from the germline J gene. The chain has TRBV26 and TRBJ2-7, with TRBD1 as a possible D gene (5 bases). The CDR3 consists of 13 residues. V lost 5 bases and J lost 5, with 13 bases in between. Per the germline V gene, CDR1 is KGHPV and CDR2 is FQNQEV (reference sequence). This chain's CDR3 is CASSKTGLDEQYF. CDR3 DNA (partial): TGTGCCAGCAGTAAAACAGGATTGGATGAACAGTAC.

About this clone: Each gene name is a mouse one. The CDR3 end is not reached by the read, which stops 1 residue before it; the germline J gene fills it in. The chain uses TRBV31 and TRBJ2-5, with TRBD2 matching over 10 bases. Germline lookup yields CDR1 GKSSPN and CDR2 SITVG. CDR3 length equals 16 residues. V lost 3 bases, J lost 2 bases, and 8 bases stayed unmatched. CDR3 protein: CAWRHFWGGAQDTQYF. CDR3 DNA, as far as it was read: TGTGCCTGGAGGCACTTCTGGGGGGGCGCCCAAGACACCCAGTAC.

Comment on this clone: Gene names and germline refer to mouse. The read stops 1 residue short of the end of the CDR3; the missing end is completed from the germline J gene. The rearrangement links TRBV12-2 to TRBJ2-7, with 7 bases aligning to TRBD1. The CDR3 runs 13 residues. CDR1 is SGHLS and CDR2 is HYDKME in the germline V gene. The V gene end was trimmed by 4 bases and the J gene end by 3 bases; junction bases not matched to a gene: 5. The DNA read from the CDR3 is TGTGCCAGCTCCCCGACAGGGTACTATGAACAGTAC. Its protein product is CASSPTGYYEQY. The full CDR3 protein is CASSPTGYYEQYF.

Concerning this clone: Mouse gene names and germline throughout. Coverage ceases 1 residue before the CDR3 finishes, and the germline J gene fills in the end. The rearrangement links TRBV26 to TRBJ1-3; 7 bases fit TRBD1. The CDR3 runs 15 residues. V trimming: 0 bases; J trimming: 2 bases; junction bases outside the gene matches: 1. In germline, CDR1 is KGHPV, CDR2 FQNQEV (reference sequence). The CDR3 region is CASSLSQGAGNTLYF. Incomplete CDR3 DNA: TGTGCCAGCAGTCTGTCGCAGGGGGCTGGAAATACGCTCTAT. Drawing the rest from reference TRBV26 and TRBJ1-3, the complete variable domain is NSKVIQTPRYLVKGQGQKAKMRCIPEKGHPVVFWYQQNKNNEFKFLINFQNQEVLQQIDMTEKRFSAECPSNSPCSLEIQSSEAGDSALYLCASSLSQGAGNTLYFGEGSRLIVV.

This clone is judged medium-sized. Mouse germline and gene names are used. The read is 1 residue too short to cover the CDR3 end, so that end is filled in from the germline J gene. The chain combines TRBV16 with TRBJ2-7, with TRBD2 identical over 9 bases. The V gene end was trimmed by 0 bases and the J gene end by 4 bases; junction bases not matched to a gene: 1. Germline CDR1 is SGHSA and CDR2 is FRNQAP. This CDR3 contains 14 residues. CDR3 DNA (partial): TGTGCAAGCAGCTTAGAGACTGGGGGTTATGAACAGTAC. This codes for CASSLETGGYEQY. The full CDR3 protein reads CASSLETGGYEQYF.

Note on this clone: Gene names refer to mouse genes. Coverage ceases 1 residue before the CDR3 finishes, and the germline J gene fills in the end. The chain uses TRBV29 and TRBJ1-6, with TRBD1 identical over 11 bases. TRBJ1-6 is flagged as an ORF with uncertain function. Germline V lookup: CDR1 MSHET, CDR2 SYDVDS. V dropped 4 bases and J dropped 3; count of bases not matched to a gene: 2. CDR3 length: 16 residues. The CDR3 sequence is CASSSGTGGYNSPLYF. Incomplete CDR3 DNA: TGTGCTAGCAGTTCCGGGACAGGGGGCTATAATTCGCCCCTCTAC.

This clone has just a few counts. Here the gene names and germline are mouse. Read sequence stops 1 residue before the CDR3 end, and the germline J gene provides the missing end. V usage is TRBV26 and J usage is TRBJ2-7; D may correspond to TRBD1 or TRBD2 (7 bases each). Looked up from germline, CDR1 is KGHPV and CDR2 is FQNQEV (reference sequence). The CDR3 length is 13 residues. The germline V and J ends were trimmed by 3 bases and 5 bases, with 11 bases remaining between them. The CDR3 sequence is CASSLQGGNEQYF. The sequenced part of the CDR3 DNA is TGTGCCAGCAGTCTCCAGGGGGGGAATGAACAGTAC.

This clone rates as medium-sized (0.01 to 0.1%). Each gene name is a mouse one. Sequencing ends 1 residue short of the CDR3 end; the germline J gene provides the rest. The rearrangement joins TRBV17 to TRBJ1-1; the D is unclear. V was cut by 6 bases and J by 1 base, with 9 bases left in between. CDR1 and CDR2 (germline): MNHDT, YYDKIL. This CDR3 spans 13 amino acids. The CDR3 reads CASSPGRNTEVFF. CDR3 bases read: TGTGCTAGCAGCCCCGGCAGAAACACAGAAGTCTTC.

This clone was detected a few times. The genes are named according to mouse. Partial CDR3 DNA: TGTGCCAGCAGTATTGGGGTGAACAACCAGGCTCCGCTT. Its translation is CASSIGVNNQAPL. The CDR3 in its entirety is CASSIGVNNQAPLF. V gene TRBV19 combines with J gene TRBJ1-5, with unresolved D. Read data end 1 residue before the CDR3 end; the end is taken from the germline J gene. Germline CDR1 FNHDT, CDR2 SITEND (reference sequence). The CDR3 loop spans 14 amino acids. V lost 2 bases, J lost 1 base, and 7 bases lay in between.

Details on this clone: Gene names denote mouse genes. Read sequence stops 1 residue before the CDR3 end, and the germline J gene provides the missing end. This chain uses TRBV16 with TRBJ2-7; TRBD1 agrees at 7 bases. V shed 2 bases and J 5 bases; nucleotides not matched to a gene: 0. The CDR3 has 12 amino acids. From germline, CDR1 is SGHSA and CDR2 FRNQAP. The CDR3 sequence: CASSLTGDEQYF. CDR3 DNA (partial): TGTGCAAGCAGCTTAACAGGGGATGAACAGTAC.

Details on this clone: The listed genes are named as in mouse. The read comes to an end 1 residue before the CDR3 does, leaving the germline J gene to fill in the end. The chain joins TRBV26 to TRBJ2-1, with TRBD1 identical over 8 bases. The CDR3 totals 14 residues. J was trimmed by 7 bases and V by 4 bases; bases with no gene match: 6. Per germline, CDR1 KGHPV and CDR2 FQNQEV (reference sequence). Here the CDR3 reads CASSPQGARAEQFF. The sequenced part of the CDR3 DNA is TGTGCCAGCAGTCCTCAGGGGGCGCGGGCTGAGCAGTTC. Based on the CDR3 plus reference TRBV26 and TRBJ2-1, the full variable domain is NSKVIQTPRYLVKGQGQKAKMRCIPEKGHPVVFWYQQNKNNEFKFLINFQNQEVLQQIDMTEKRFSAECPSNSPCSLEIQSSEAGDSALYLCASSPQGARAEQFFGPGTRLTVL.

This clone was counted a few times. The gene names given are mouse names. The read ends 1 residue early relative to the CDR3; the germline J gene fills the gap. The rearrangement uses TRBV12-1 and TRBJ1-3, with a possible D match to TRBD1 (5 bases). V was trimmed by 4 bases and J by 3 bases, leaving 12 bases between them. This CDR3 contains 14 residues. Germline V gene sequence: CDR1 SGHSN, CDR2 HYEKVE. The CDR3 bases that were read are TGTGCCAGCTCCCTTCTAGGGGTTGGAAATACGCTCTAT. Translated: CASSLLGVGNTLY. The full CDR3 protein reads CASSLLGVGNTLYF.

This clone was detected only a few times. The genes and germline here are from mouse. With the read ending 1 residue before the CDR3 end, the germline J gene is used to fill in that end. The rearrangement links TRBV3 to TRBJ1-3; 10 bases agree with TRBD1. The germline V gene encodes CDR1 SNHLY and CDR2 FYNGKV (reference sequence). The CDR3 has 15 amino acids. J gave up 2 bases and V 4 bases, and 2 bases lay outside the gene matches. CDR3 amino acids: CASSSGQGAGNTLYF. The CDR3 bases that were read are TGTGCCAGCAGCTCCGGACAGGGGGCTGGAAATACGCTCTAT. Filled out from reference TRBV3 and TRBJ1-3, the complete variable domain reads GPKVLQIPSHQIIDMGQMVTLNCDPVSNHLYFYWYKQILGQQMEFLVNFYNGKVMEKSKLFKDQFSVERPDGSYFTLKIQPTALEDSAVYFCASSSGQGAGNTLYFGEGSRLIVV.

This clone was observed a few times. Gene names refer to mouse genes. The read ends 1 residue before the CDR3 terminus; that terminus is restored from the germline J gene. The V call is TRBV26, the J call TRBJ2-5; the D call may be TRBD1 or TRBD2 (5 bases each). CDR3 length equals 13 residues. V was clipped by 3 bases and J by 5 bases, with 9 bases between them. The germline V gene encodes CDR1 KGHPV and CDR2 FQNQEV (reference sequence). CDR3 sequence reads: CASSLRGGDTQYF. CDR3 DNA (partial): TGTGCCAGCAGTCTTCGGGGCGGAGACACCCAGTAC.

Only a few counts were recorded for this clone. Gene names and germline refer to mouse. Read data end 1 residue before the CDR3 end; the end is taken from the germline J gene. The genes are TRBV26 and TRBJ2-5; D is ambiguous. Germline V CDR1 and CDR2: KGHPV, FQNQEV (reference sequence). The V end was cut by 6 bases, the J end by 0 bases, with 7 bases between. The CDR3 length is 13 residues. CDR3 region: CASSDINQDTQYF. Incomplete CDR3 DNA: TGTGCCAGCAGCGACATTAACCAAGACACCCAGTAC.

As to this clone: Gene names refer to mouse genes. The DNA read from the CDR3 is TGTGCCAGCAGTGACGGAGGGGACGAACAGTAC. The encoded protein is CASSDGGDEQY. The entire CDR3 reads CASSDGGDEQYF. V and J are TRBV13-1 and TRBJ2-7; possibly TRBD1 or TRBD2 for D (5 bases each). The read comes to an end 1 residue before the CDR3 does, leaving the germline J gene to fill in the end. CDR1 is NSHNY, CDR2 SYGAGN, per germline. V was pared by 2 bases and J by 7 bases, with 10 bases between. This CDR3 contains 12 residues.

This clone was found a few times. The genes and germline here are from mouse. The sequence runs out 1 residue before the end of the CDR3; the remainder is reconstructed from the germline J gene. The chain couples TRBV1 to TRBJ2-7, with a weak D call TRBD1 (5 bases). Trimming shortened V by 0 bases and J by 3 bases, and 6 bases separated the two germline ends. CDR1 and CDR2 from the germline V gene are NSQYPW and LRSPGD (reference sequence). The CDR3 spans 13 residues. CDR3 sequence reads: CTCSAETVYEQYF. The CDR3 DNA, read in part, is TGCACCTGCAGTGCAGAGACAGTCTATGAACAGTAC.

Note on this clone: Mouse gene names apply. The CDR3 end lies 1 residue beyond the end of the read and is filled in from the germline J gene. The chain is built from TRBV3 and TRBJ1-1; D perhaps matches TRBD1 (6 bases). V gave up 4 bases and J gave up 7 bases, with 13 bases separating them. This CDR3 region has 13 residues. The germline CDR1 and CDR2 sequences are SNHLY and FYNGKV (reference sequence). The CDR3 loop is CASSWRRQEEVFF. The sequenced CDR3 bases are TGTGCCAGCAGCTGGCGGCGACAGGAAGAAGTCTTC. Filled out from reference TRBV3 and TRBJ1-1, the complete variable domain reads GPKVLQIPSHQIIDMGQMVTLNCDPVSNHLYFYWYKQILGQQMEFLVNFYNGKVMEKSKLFKDQFSVERPDGSYFTLKIQPTALEDSAVYFCASSWRRQEEVFFGKGTRLTVV.

Worth noting for this clone: The gene symbols are mouse symbols. The CDR3 extends 1 residue past the end of the read, so its final part is completed from the germline J gene. The chain combines TRBV13-1 with TRBJ1-2; D unresolved. V was clipped by 0 bases and J by 1 base, with 4 bases between them. The CDR3 runs to 13 residues. CDR1 and CDR2 (germline): NSHNY, SYGAGN. The CDR3 sequence is CASSDARNSDYTF. The sequenced CDR3 bases are TGTGCCAGCAGTGATGCAAGAAACTCCGACTACACC.

In the case of this clone: The genes and germline here are from mouse. The CDR3 region is CASGAGTNTEVFF. The sequenced CDR3 bases are TGTGCCAGCGGGGCCGGGACAAACACAGAAGTCTTC. V is TRBV13-2 and J is TRBJ1-1; D gene unclear. The sequence runs out 1 residue before the end of the CDR3; the remainder is reconstructed from the germline J gene. Per germline, CDR1 NNHNN and CDR2 SYGAGS (reference sequence). The CDR3 sequence is 13 residues long. The ends were cut back, 5 bases at V and 0 bases at J, with 8 bases in the middle.

This clone has more than one count but fewer than ten. Genes and germline come from the mouse. With the read ending 1 residue before the CDR3 end, the germline J gene is used to fill in that end. The gene calls are TRBV19 and TRBJ2-7; 10 nucleotides align to TRBD1. CDR3 length: 14 residues. From germline, CDR1 is FNHDT and CDR2 SITEND (reference sequence). J lost 6 bases, V lost 0 bases, and 3 bases had no gene match. CDR3 DNA (partial): TGTGCCAGCAGTATAGGACAGGGGGCCGTTGAACAGTAC. It specifies CASSIGQGAVEQY. The entire CDR3 is CASSIGQGAVEQYF.

With respect to this clone: Gene names follow the mouse nomenclature. The read is 1 residue too short to cover the CDR3 end, so that end is filled in from the germline J gene. The J gene is TRBJ2-7, the V gene TRBV26; D could derive from TRBD1 or TRBD2 (6 bases each). Germline CDR1 and CDR2: KGHPV and FQNQEV (reference sequence). The V gene lost 2 bases and the J gene lost 3 bases, with 8 bases spanning the gap. The CDR3 has 13 amino acids. CDR3 in amino acids: CASSLEGGYEQYF. The CDR3 bases that were read are TGTGCCAGCAGTCTGGAGGGGGGCTATGAACAGTAC.

As to this clone: The genes are named according to mouse. The CDR3 extends 1 residue past the end of the read, so its final part is completed from the germline J gene. The V and J genes are TRBV3 and TRBJ2-5; 9 bases agree with TRBD2. V shed 5 bases, J shed 3 bases, and the junction held 0 bases outside the gene matches. The CDR3 is 13 residues long. Germline V lookup: CDR1 SNHLY, CDR2 FYNGKV (reference sequence). The CDR3 loop reads CASSGLGQDTQYF. CDR3 bases read: TGTGCCAGCAGCGGACTGGGGCAAGACACCCAGTAC.

Only one count was recorded for this clone. Genes and germline are mouse. The sequenced fragment ends 1 residue before the CDR3 boundary, so the rest is inferred from the germline J gene. This chain links TRBV16 with TRBJ2-5; TRBD2 agrees at 9 bases. After removal of 3 bases from V and 6 bases from J, the junction contained 7 bases not matched to a gene. This CDR3 contains 15 residues. Germline V gene data show CDR1 as SGHSA and CDR2 as FRNQAP. The sequenced CDR3 bases are TGTGCAAGCAGCTTGGCTGGGGGGGGCCTCGACACCCAGTAC. It is translated as CASSLAGGGLDTQY. The full CDR3 is CASSLAGGGLDTQYF.

Concerning this clone itself: Here the gene names and germline are mouse. The read ends 1 residue before the CDR3 terminus; that terminus is restored from the germline J gene. The chain carries TRBV26 and TRBJ2-7; no firm D call. The germline CDR1 and CDR2 sequences are KGHPV and FQNQEV (reference sequence). Trimming removed 2 bases at V and 0 bases at J, with 5 bases between. This CDR3 comprises 13 residues. CDR3 region: CASSLPGSYEQYF. Partial CDR3 DNA: TGTGCCAGCAGTCTGCCGGGCTCCTATGAACAGTAC.

Concerning this clone: Germline and genes: mouse. The read ends 1 residue before the CDR3 terminus; that terminus is restored from the germline J gene. This chain connects TRBV12-1 to TRBJ2-7; maybe TRBD1 (5 bases). CDR1 is SGHSN and CDR2 is HYEKVE in the germline V gene. V shed 2 bases and J shed 0 bases, with 7 bases lying between them. The CDR3 loop spans 13 amino acids. The CDR3 is CASSRQNSYEQYF. The DNA read from the CDR3 is TGTGCCAGCTCTCGACAGAACTCCTATGAACAGTAC.